A selection of T cell receptor beta chains follows, all from one sample in a study of cytomegalovirus exposure and HLA in healthy donors. Sequenced by immunoSEQ multiplex PCR; TCRdb stores in-frame clones only, minus some. The table shows 150,000 to 170,000 clones, with 65% to 90% occurring only once. Specimen: PBMCs. The receptors originated from a man between 18 and 29 years old in good health and CMV-seropositive. Both conserved end residues are part of each CDR3. A D gene is named only where the DNA matches it firmly. The size entry is marked missing in some rows and otherwise reads once, few, many or a size class.

CSAGQLNTEAFF,TGCAGCGCAGGACAGTTGAACACTGAAGCTTTCTTT,TRBV29-1,TRBJ1-1,.,.,12
CASMRVATNEKLFF,TGTGCCAGCATGAGAGTTGCAACTAATGAAAAACTGTTTTTT,TRBV6-5,TRBJ1-4,.,.,14
CASSRGLSRYNEQFF,TGCGCCAGCAGCCGGGGACTTTCCCGGTACAATGAGCAGTTCTTC,TRBV5-1,TRBJ2-1,.,.,15
CASTSWGSDVYGYTF,TGTGCCAGCACCTCCTGGGGCAGCGACGTCTATGGCTACACCTTC,TRBV6-5,TRBJ1-2,.,.,15
CASSPGWQGSMGNEQFF,TGTGCCAGCAGCCCCGGCTGGCAGGGCTCCATGGGCAATGAGCAGTTCTTC,TRBV11-1,TRBJ2-1,.,.,17
CASSPRESSNQPQHF,TGTGCCAGCAGCCCCCGGGAGTCGAGCAATCAGCCCCAGCATTTT,TRBV7-9,TRBJ1-5,.,.,15
CASSLPGNTGELFF,TGTGCCAGCAGCTTACCGGGTAACACCGGGGAGCTGTTTTTT,TRBV7-9,TRBJ2-2,.,.,14
CASSLETANTEAFF,TGCGCCAGCAGCTTAGAAACAGCGAACACTGAAGCTTTCTTT,TRBV5-1,TRBJ1-1,.,.,14
CASSPGQGEAEAFF,TGTGCCAGCTCACCAGGACAGGGGGAGGCTGAAGCTTTCTTT,TRBV18,TRBJ1-1,few,TRBD1,14
CASREGFLTEAFF,TGCGCCAGCAGGGAGGGGTTTCTGACTGAAGCTTTCTTT,TRBV5-1,TRBJ1-1,.,.,13
CASRESSGLVYEQYF,TGCGCCAGCAGAGAGTCGAGCGGCCTGGTCTACGAGCAGTACTTC,TRBV5-1,TRBJ2-7,few,.,15
CASSPFRDRDDSPLHF,TGTGCCAGCAGTCCATTTAGGGACAGGGATGATTCACCCCTCCACTTT,TRBV6-6,TRBJ1-6,.,TRBD1,16
CASSLGGTDIREQFF,TGCGCCAGCAGCTTGGGCGGGACAGATATACGTGAGCAGTTCTTC,TRBV5-1,TRBJ2-1,.,.,15
CASSTNSYEQYF,TGTGCCAGCAGTACCAACAGCTACGAGCAGTACTTC,TRBV6-5,TRBJ2-7,.,.,12
CSVDGNSGNTIYF,TGCAGCGTCGATGGCAACTCTGGAAACACCATATATTTT,TRBV29-1,TRBJ1-3,.,.,13
CASSLGTGNEQFF,TGTGCCAGCAGCCTCGGGACTGGCAATGAGCAGTTCTTC,TRBV6-5,TRBJ2-1,.,.,13